This TCR beta chain was recovered during a study of long-term antiretroviral therapy in people with HIV. Study-wide results and limits: Post-ART, diversity grew, though it stayed under transplant donor control levels.

Germline V CDR1 and CDR2: SGHVS, FQNEAQ. The CDR3 runs to 14 residues. V lost 1 base and J lost 2, with 8 bases in between. On this clone: What it binds is not known.

Assay version v3.0 of immunoSEQ was used, and it was run at survey level. TCRdb's copy holds only in-frame clones and misses some; the assay was immunoSEQ multiplex PCR. The repertoire holds about 20,000 clones, with 90% as singletons. The chain recombines TRBV7-8 with TRBJ1-1; no reliable D call. Sample: unsorted PBMCs, taken about 4.6 years before starting antiretroviral therapy. This receptor was identified in a woman aged 25 to 39 with HIV. CDR3 sequence reads: CASSLVFGNTEAFF. The CDR3, as DNA: TGTGCCAGCAGCTTAGTTTTTGGCAACACTGAAGCTTTCTTT.